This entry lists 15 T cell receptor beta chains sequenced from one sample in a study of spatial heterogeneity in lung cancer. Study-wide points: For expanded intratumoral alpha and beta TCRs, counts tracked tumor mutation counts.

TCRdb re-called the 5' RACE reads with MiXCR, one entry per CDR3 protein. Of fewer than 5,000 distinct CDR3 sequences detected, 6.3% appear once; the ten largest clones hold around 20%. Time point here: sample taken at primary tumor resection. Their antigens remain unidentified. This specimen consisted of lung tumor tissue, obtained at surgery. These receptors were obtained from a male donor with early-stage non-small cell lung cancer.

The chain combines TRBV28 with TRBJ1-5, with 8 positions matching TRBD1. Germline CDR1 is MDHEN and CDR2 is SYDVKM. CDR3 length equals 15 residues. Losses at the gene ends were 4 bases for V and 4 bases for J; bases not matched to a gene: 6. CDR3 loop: CASSSPRGRNQPQHF. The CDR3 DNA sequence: TGTGCCAGCAGTTCCCCCAGGGGGCGAAATCAGCCCCAGCATTTT.

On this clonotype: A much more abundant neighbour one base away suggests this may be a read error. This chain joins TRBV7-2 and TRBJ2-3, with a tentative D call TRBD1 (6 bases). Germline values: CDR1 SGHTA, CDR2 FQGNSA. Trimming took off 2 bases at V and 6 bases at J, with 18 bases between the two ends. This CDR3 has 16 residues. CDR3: CASSLPGASLSDTQYF. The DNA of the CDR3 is TGTGCCAGCAGCTTACCAGGGGCTAGCTTATCGGATACGCAGTATTTT.

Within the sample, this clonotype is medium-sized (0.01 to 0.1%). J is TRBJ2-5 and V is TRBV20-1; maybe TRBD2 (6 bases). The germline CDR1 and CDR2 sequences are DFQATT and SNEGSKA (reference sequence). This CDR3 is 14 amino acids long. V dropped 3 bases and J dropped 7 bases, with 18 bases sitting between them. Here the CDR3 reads CSARLAGTLGTQYF. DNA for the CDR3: TGCAGTGCTAGGTTGGCGGGGACTCTGGGGACCCAGTACTTC.

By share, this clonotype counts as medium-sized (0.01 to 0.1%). This CDR3 reads CASTVGQYNSPLHF. The CDR3, as DNA: TGTGCCAGCACAGTTGGGCAATATAATTCACCCCTCCACTTT. J is TRBJ1-6 and V is TRBV12-3 or TRBV12-4, with D hard to call. Trimming removed 7 bases from V and 4 bases from J, with 11 bases in between. The CDR3 is 14 residues long.

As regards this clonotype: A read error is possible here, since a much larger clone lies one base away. CDR3 nucleotide sequence: TGTGCCAGCACGACAGGGTCGGGCTATGGCTACACCTTC. It encodes CASTTGSGYGYTF. The chain carries TRBV12-3 or TRBV12-4 and TRBJ1-2, with TRBD1 identical over 7 bases. With V trimmed by 7 bases and J by 4 bases, 6 bases remained unmatched. CDR3 length: 13 amino acids.

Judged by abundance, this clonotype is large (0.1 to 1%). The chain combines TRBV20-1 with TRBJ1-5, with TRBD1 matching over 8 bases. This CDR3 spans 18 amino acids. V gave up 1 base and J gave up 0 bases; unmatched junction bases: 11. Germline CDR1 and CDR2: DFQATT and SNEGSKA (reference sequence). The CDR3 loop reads CSARVPNRGEYSNQPQHF. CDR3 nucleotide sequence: TGCAGTGCTAGAGTACCCAACAGGGGGGAATATAGCAATCAGCCCCAGCATTTT.

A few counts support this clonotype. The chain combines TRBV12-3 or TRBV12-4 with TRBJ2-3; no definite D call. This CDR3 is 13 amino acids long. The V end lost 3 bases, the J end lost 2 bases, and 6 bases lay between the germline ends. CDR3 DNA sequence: TGTGCCAGCAGTTTTTTAGACACAGATACGCAGTATTTT. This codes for CASSFLDTDTQYF.

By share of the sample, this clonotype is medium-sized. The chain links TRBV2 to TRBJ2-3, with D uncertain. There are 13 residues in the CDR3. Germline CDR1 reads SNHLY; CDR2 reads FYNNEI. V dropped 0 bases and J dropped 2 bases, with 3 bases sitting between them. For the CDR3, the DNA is TGTGCCAGCAGTGAAGCAAACACAGATACGCAGTATTTT. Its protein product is CASSEANTDTQYF.

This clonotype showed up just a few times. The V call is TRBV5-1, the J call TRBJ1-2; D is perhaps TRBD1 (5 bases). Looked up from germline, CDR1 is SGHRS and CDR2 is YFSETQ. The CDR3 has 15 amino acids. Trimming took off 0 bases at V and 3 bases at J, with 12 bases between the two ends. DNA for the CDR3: TGCGCCAGCAGCTTGGAGGTAGGAGGGGACTATGGCTACACCTTC. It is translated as CASSLEVGGDYGYTF.

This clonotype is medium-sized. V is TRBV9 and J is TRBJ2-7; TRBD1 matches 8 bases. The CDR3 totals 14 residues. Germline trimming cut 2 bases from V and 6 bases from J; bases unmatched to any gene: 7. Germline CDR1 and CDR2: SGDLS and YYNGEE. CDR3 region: CASSVSGTGIEQYF. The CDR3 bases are TGTGCCAGCAGCGTGTCCGGGACAGGAATCGAGCAGTACTTC.

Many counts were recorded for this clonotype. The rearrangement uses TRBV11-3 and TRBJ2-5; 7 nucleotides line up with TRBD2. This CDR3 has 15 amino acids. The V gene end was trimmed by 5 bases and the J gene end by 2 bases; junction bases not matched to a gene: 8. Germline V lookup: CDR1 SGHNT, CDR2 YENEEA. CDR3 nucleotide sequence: TGTGCCAGCAGCCCGAAGCGGGGCGTTCAAGAGACCCAGTACTTC. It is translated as CASSPKRGVQETQYF.

CDR3: CASSQGQQANYGYTF. The CDR3 region has the DNA TGCGCCAGCAGCCAAGGACAGCAAGCTAACTATGGCTACACCTTC. The rearrangement joins TRBV4-1 to TRBJ1-2; D may be TRBD1 (5 bases). Germline CDR1 is MGHRA and CDR2 is YSYEKL. The V end lost 1 base, the J end lost 0 bases, and 9 bases lay between the germline ends. CDR3 length: 15 amino acids.

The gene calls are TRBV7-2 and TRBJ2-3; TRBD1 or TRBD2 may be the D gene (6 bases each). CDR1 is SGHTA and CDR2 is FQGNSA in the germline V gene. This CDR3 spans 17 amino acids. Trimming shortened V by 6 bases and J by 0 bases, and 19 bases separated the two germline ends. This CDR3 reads CASRLTPGASSTDTQYF. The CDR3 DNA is TGTGCCAGCAGACTCACCCCGGGGGCTTCGAGCACAGATACGCAGTATTTT.

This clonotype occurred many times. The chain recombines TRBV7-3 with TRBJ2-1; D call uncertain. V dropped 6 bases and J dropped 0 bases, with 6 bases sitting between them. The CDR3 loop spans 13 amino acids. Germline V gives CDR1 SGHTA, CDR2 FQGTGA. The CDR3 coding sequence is TGTGCCAGCAGTTATAGCTCCTACAATGAGCAGTTCTTC. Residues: CASSYSSYNEQFF.

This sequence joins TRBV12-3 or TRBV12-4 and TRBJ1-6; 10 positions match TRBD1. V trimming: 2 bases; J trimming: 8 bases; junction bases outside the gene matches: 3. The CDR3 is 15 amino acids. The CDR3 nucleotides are TGTGCCAGCAGTTTATATGGGACAGGGGATTCACCCCTCCACTTT. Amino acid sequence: CASSLYGTGDSPLHF.